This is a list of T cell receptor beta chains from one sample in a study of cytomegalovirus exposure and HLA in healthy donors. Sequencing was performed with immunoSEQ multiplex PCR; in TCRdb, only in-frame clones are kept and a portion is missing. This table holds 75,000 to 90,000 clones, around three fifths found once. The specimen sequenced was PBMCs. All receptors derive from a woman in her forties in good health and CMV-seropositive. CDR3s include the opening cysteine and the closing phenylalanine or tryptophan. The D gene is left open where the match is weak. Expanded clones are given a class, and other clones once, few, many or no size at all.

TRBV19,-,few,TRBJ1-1,CASTRRAGENTEAFF,TGTGCCAGTACCCGGCGGGCAGGGGAGAACACTGAAGCTTTCTTT
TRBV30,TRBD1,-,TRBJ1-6,CAWSTGTGNSPLHF,TGTGCCTGGAGCACCGGGACAGGGAATTCACCCCTCCACTTT
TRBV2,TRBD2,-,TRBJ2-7,CASRTSGSSYEQYF,TGTGCCAGCAGGACTAGCGGGTCCTCCTACGAGCAGTACTTC
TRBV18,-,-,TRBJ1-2,CASSPGGTYGYTF,TGTGCCAGCTCACCAGGCGGTACCTATGGCTACACCTTC
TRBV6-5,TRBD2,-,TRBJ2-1,CASSWDYRYNNEQFF,TGTGCCAGCAGTTGGGACTACAGGTACAACAATGAGCAGTTCTTC
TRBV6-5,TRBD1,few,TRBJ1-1,CASSYGGGLTEAFF,TGTGCCAGCAGTTATGGAGGGGGCCTCACTGAAGCTTTCTTT
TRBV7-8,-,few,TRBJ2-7,CASSLGRGALAYEQYF,TGTGCCAGCAGCTTAGGTAGGGGCGCCCTTGCCTACGAGCAGTACTTC
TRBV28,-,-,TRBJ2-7,CASSEGDPGSYEQYF,TGTGCCAGCAGCGAGGGGGACCCGGGCTCCTACGAGCAGTACTTC
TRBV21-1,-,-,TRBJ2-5,CASSEGLRIIVDETQYF,TGTGCCAGCAGTGAGGGTCTCAGGATCATCGTCGACGAGACCCAGTACTTC
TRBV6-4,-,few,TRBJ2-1,CASSALTGGDEQFF,TGTGCCAGCAGTGCTCTCACAGGAGGGGATGAGCAGTTCTTC
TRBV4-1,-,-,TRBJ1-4,CASRSRTNEKLFF,TGCGCCAGCAGATCCAGAACTAATGAAAAACTGTTTTTT
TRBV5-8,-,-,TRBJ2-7,CASSWQGNGRYEQYF,TGTGCCAGCAGCTGGCAGGGTAACGGACGTTACGAGCAGTACTTC
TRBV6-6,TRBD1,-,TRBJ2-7,CATQTGGRYEQYF,TGTGCCACTCAGACAGGGGGACGCTACGAGCAGTACTTC
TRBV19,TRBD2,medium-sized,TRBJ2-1,CASSLTSGSFDEQFF,TGTGCCAGTAGCCTTACTAGCGGGAGTTTCGATGAGCAGTTCTTC
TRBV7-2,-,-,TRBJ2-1,CASSFPGLPRQFF,TGTGCCAGCAGTTTCCCGGGACTTCCTAGGCAGTTCTTC
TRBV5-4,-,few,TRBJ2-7,CASSWANLPEQYF,TGTGCCAGCAGCTGGGCTAACCTTCCCGAGCAGTACTTC
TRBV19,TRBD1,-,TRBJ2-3,CASSIEQGLGDTQYF,TGTGCCAGTAGTATAGAACAGGGGCTAGGAGATACGCAGTATTTT
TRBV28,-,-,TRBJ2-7,CASSLGQGGSYEQYF,TGTGCCAGCAGTTTAGGCCAGGGGGGCTCCTACGAGCAGTACTTC
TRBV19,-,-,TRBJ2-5,CASSIGGGPQETQYF,TGTGCCAGTAGTATAGGAGGGGGTCCCCAAGAGACCCAGTACTTC
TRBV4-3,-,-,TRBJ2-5,CASSQDIGETQYF,TGCGCCAGCAGCCAAGATATTGGCGAGACCCAGTACTTC
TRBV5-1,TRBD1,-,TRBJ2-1,CASSSGQGVSYNEQFF,TGCGCCAGCAGCTCGGGACAGGGGGTCTCCTACAATGAGCAGTTCTTC
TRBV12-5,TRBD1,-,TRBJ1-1,CASGLPSGTGLLGGTEAFF,TGTGCTAGTGGTCTCCCCTCCGGGACAGGGCTCCTAGGGGGCACTGAAGCTTTCTTT
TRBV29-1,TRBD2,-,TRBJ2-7,CSVETQRESSSYEQYF,TGCAGCGTTGAGACCCAGCGGGAGTCGAGCTCCTACGAGCAGTACTTC
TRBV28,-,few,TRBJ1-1,CASQWLETEAFF,TGTGCCAGCCAATGGTTGGAGACTGAAGCTTTCTTT
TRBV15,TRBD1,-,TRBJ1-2,CATRSPGTGVGYTF,TGTGCCACCAGGAGTCCCGGGACAGGGGTTGGCTACACCTTC
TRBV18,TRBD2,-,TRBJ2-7,CASSPRRLAGSYEQYF,TGTGCCAGCTCACCGAGGAGGCTAGCGGGATCCTACGAGCAGTACTTC
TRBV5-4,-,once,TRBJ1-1,CASRGGQTPSTEAFF,TGTGCCAGCAGGGGCGGACAGACCCCTTCCACTGAAGCTTTCTTT
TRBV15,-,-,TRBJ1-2,CATSRSPPTGYTF,TGTGCCACCAGCAGATCCCCCCCGACAGGCTACACCTTC
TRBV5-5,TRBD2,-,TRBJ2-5,CASSLTWGGIGETQYF,TGTGCCAGCAGCTTGACCTGGGGGGGGATTGGAGAGACCCAGTACTTC
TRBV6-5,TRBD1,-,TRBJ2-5,CASSGTVSQETQYF,TGTGCCAGCAGTGGGACAGTCAGTCAAGAGACCCAGTACTTC
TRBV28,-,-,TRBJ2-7,CASSFTYEQYF,TGTGCCAGCAGTTTTACCTACGAGCAGTACTTC
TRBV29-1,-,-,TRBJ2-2,CSVDRGKNTGELFF,TGCAGCGTTGACCGCGGGAAGAACACCGGGGAGCTGTTTTTT
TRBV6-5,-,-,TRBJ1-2,CASSYSTRGYGYTF,TGTGCCAGCAGTTACTCGACCCGGGGCTATGGCTACACCTTC
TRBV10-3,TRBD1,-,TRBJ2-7,CAITGGASYEQYF,TGTGCCATAACAGGGGGCGCGAGCTACGAGCAGTACTTC
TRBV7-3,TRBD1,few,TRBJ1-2,CASSLGQGGGYTF,TGTGCCAGCAGCCTTGGACAGGGAGGTGGCTACACCTTC
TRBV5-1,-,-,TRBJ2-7,CASSLFLTGEAEQYF,TGCGCCAGCAGCTTGTTCCTAACAGGGGAGGCCGAGCAGTACTTC
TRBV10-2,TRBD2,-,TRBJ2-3,CASFDAGGTDTQYF,TGCGCCAGCTTTGATGCGGGAGGGACGGATACGCAGTATTTT
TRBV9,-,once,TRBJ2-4,CASSVGAGSGKNIQYF,TGTGCCAGCAGCGTAGGGGCAGGGTCGGGCAAAAACATTCAGTACTTC
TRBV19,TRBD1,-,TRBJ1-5,CASSGSGGRYSNQPQHF,TGTGCCAGTAGTGGGTCAGGGGGAAGATATAGCAATCAGCCCCAGCATTTT
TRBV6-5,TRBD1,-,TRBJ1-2,CATRTGGNHGYTF,TGTGCCACCAGGACAGGGGGTAACCATGGCTACACCTTC
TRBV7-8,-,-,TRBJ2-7,CASSPLWATDNIYEQYF,TGTGCCAGCAGCCCCCTGTGGGCGACAGACAACATCTACGAGCAGTACTTC
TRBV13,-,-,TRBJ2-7,CASSLGDFLSYEQYF,TGTGCCAGCAGCTTAGGGGACTTCCTATCCTACGAGCAGTACTTC
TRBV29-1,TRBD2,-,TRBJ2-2,CSVKGLAGELGGELFF,TGCAGCGTCAAGGGACTAGCGGGAGAACTTGGCGGGGAGCTGTTTTTT
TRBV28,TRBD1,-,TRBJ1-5,CASSSGTATFNQPQHF,TGTGCCAGCAGCAGTGGGACAGCAACTTTTAATCAGCCCCAGCATTTT
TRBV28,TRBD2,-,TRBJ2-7,CASSLTSGIYEQYF,TGTGCCAGCAGTCTGACTAGCGGGATTTACGAGCAGTACTTC
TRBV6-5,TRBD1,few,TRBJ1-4,CASSNRGHTEEKLFF,TGTGCCAGCAGTAACAGGGGTCACACAGAGGAAAAACTGTTTTTT
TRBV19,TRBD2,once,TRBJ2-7,CASSTAGTSGTYEQYF,TGTGCCAGTAGTACTGCGGGGACTAGCGGTACCTACGAGCAGTACTTC
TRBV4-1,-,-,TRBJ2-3,CASSQDQRDSSTDTQYF,TGCGCCAGCAGCCAAGATCAACGAGATTCTAGCACAGATACGCAGTATTTT
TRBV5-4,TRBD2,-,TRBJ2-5,CASSFYLAGQETQYF,TGTGCCAGCAGCTTTTATCTAGCGGGCCAAGAGACCCAGTACTTC
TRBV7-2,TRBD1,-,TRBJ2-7,CASSFSGQAYEQYF,TGTGCCAGCAGCTTTTCCGGACAGGCTTACGAGCAGTACTTC
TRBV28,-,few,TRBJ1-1,CASSLISGGSTEAFF,TGTGCCAGCAGTTTGATCTCGGGGGGATCGACTGAAGCTTTCTTT
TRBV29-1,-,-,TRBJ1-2,CSVVLRGRYGYTF,TGCAGCGTTGTTTTGCGGGGCCGGTATGGCTACACCTTC
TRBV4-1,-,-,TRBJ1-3,CASRLGSGKGNTIYF,TGCGCCAGCAGGTTGGGGTCGGGGAAAGGAAACACCATATATTTT